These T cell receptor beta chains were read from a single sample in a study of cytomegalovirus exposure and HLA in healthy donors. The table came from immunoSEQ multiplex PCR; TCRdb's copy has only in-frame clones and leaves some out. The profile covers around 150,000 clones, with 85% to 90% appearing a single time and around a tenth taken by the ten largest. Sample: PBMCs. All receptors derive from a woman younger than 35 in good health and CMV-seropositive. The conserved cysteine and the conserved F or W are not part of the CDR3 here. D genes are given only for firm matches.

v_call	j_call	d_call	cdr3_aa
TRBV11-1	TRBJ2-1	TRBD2	ASNRARWGGPEQF
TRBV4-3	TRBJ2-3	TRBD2	ASRLAGEDTQY
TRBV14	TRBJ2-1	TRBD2	ASSQPAGGRGYNEQF
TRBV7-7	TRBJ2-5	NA	ASSLGRDETQY
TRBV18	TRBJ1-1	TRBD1	ASSPRQGNTEAF
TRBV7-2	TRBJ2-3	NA	ASSLAPGSGTDTQY
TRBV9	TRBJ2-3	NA	ASSVIGAAKTDTQY
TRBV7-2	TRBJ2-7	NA	ASSYGWGGLYEQY
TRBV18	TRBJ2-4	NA	ASSLGTSNIQY
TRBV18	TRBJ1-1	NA	ASSIGVNTEAF
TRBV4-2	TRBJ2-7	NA	ASSQDWGGLGSEQY
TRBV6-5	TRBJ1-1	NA	ASSYSDRMNTEAF
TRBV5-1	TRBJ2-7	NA	ASSLGGEGYEQY
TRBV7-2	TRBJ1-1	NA	ASSLGVGSGEAF
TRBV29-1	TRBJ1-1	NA	SVEYWTPNTEAF
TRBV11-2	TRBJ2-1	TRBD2	AGAAGGNNEQF
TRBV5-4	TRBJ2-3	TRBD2	ASSLLAGGRDTQY
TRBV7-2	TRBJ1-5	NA	ASSFGSSNQPQH
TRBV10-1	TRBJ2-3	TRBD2	ASSQRDTDTQY
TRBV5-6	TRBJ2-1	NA	ASSLSGPGEQF
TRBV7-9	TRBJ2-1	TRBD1	ASSDKRGTGGRDEQF
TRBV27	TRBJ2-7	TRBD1	ASSISGTGTYEQY
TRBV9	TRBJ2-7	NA	ASSVGLASYEQY
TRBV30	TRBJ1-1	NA	AWRQTPGRGNTEAF
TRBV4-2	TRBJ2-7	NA	ASSQERGSYEQY
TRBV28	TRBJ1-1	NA	ASSLLLFSQNTEAF
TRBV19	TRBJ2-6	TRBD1	ASSARTGSGANVLT
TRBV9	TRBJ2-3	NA	ASSVATWEVGTDTQY
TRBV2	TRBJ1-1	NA	ASSEGGNTEAF
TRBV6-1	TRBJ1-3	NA	ASSAQRSSGNTIY
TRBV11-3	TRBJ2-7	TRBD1	ASSTGTGAYEQY
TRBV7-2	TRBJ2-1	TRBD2	ASSLGGTSGTSRF
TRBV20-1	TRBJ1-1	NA	SAPQNTEAF
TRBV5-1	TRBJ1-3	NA	ASSLGQLSGNTIY
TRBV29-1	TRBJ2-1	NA	SGGGNEQF
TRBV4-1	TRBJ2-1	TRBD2	ASSLPTSGRPEQF
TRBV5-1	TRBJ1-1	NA	ASSLPGLGTEAF
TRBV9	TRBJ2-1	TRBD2	ASSVAPSGSTYNEQF
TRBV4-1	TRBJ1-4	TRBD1	ASSQALGQAIMNSRGKLF
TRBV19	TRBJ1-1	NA	ASSPGQLNTEAF
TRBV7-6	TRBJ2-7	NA	ASSSRGGSYEQY
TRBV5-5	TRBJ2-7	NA	ASLDYAVPHEQY
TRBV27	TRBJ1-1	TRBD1	AREQDRANTEAF
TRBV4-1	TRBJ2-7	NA	ASSPFQSGGNYEQY
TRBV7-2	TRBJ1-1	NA	ASREAAEAF
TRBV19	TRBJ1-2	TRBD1	ASSGTGSANYGYT
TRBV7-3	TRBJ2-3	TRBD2	ASSLTGGSRTDTQY
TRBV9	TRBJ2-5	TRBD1	ASSVVGQGGETQY
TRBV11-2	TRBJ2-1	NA	ASTAYNEQF
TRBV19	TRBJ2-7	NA	ASSTGLAERSSSYEQY
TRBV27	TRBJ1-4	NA	ASSLWGGPWEKLF
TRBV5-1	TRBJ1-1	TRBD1	ASSGGGGNTEAF
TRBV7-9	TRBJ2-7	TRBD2	ASRGSGTSASYEQY
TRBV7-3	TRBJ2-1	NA	ASSFQGLGEQF
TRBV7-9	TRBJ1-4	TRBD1	ASSLGGTGPSEKLF